The clone carrying this T cell receptor (beta chain) was counted a few times. TCRdb reprocessed the RT-PCR reads with MiXCR, giving one entry per CDR3 protein. This table has more than 550,000 distinct CDR3 sequences, 13% to 15% appearing once. Per germline, CDR1 DFQATT and CDR2 SNEGSKA (reference sequence). V shed 0 bases, J shed 7 bases, and the junction held 3 bases outside the gene matches. The CDR3 is 14 amino acids. Sequencing used memory CD4+ T cells from blood. The clonotype originates from a female donor in good health, serving as a healthy control. The chain uses TRBV20-1 and TRBJ1-6; 7 bases fit TRBD1. In DNA form, the CDR3 reads TGCAGTGCTAGAGAGACAGGGCCAAATTCACCCCTCCACTTT. Protein sequence: CSARETGPNSPLHF.